This paragraph reports one TCR beta chain. Its specificity is not known. The data derive from a study of T cell clonotyping in hematopoietic cell transplantation. Findings of the study overall: Few recipient clonotypes overlapped donors; over 97% were de novo at given depth. No sorting was done, leaving CD4 and CD8 contributions mixed.

Blood collection times were about day -28 and days 30, 100, 180 posttransplant. Germline V gene lookup returns CDR1 LNHDA and CDR2 SQIVND (reference sequence). This CDR3 has 14 residues. Trimming removed 3 bases from V and 2 bases from J; junction bases left unmatched: 3. Data came from immunoSEQ multiplex PCR; TCRdb stores just in-frame clones and leaves some out. The top ten clones hold 4% to 5% of a sample with around 17,000 clones, over 65% of them seen once. The chain recombines TRBV19 with TRBJ1-2; 7 nucleotides align to TRBD1. The material was PBMCs, obtained 100 days after allogeneic stem cell transplant. The sequence was collected from a male patient aged 55-69 years who had an allogeneic stem cell transplant from a related donor, so the T cells may come from the graft donor. Some clones in this sample may be carry-over from other donors' samples. In DNA form, the CDR3 reads TGTGCCAGTAGTATGACGACAGGGAACTATGGCTACACCTTC. Translated: CASSMTTGNYGYTF.